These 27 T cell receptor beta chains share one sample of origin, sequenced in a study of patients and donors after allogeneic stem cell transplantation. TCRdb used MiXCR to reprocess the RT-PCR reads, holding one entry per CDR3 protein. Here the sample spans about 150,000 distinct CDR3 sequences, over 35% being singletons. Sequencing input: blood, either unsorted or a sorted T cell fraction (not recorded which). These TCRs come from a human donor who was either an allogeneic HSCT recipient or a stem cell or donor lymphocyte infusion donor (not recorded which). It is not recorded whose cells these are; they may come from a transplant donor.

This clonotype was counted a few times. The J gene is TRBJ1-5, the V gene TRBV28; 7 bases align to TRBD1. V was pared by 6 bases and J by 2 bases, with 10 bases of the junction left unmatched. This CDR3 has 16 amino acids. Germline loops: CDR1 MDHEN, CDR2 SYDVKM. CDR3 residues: CASSSLEGAGNQPQHF. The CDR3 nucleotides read TGTGCCAGCAGCTCCCTAGAGGGGGCTGGCAATCAGCCCCAGCATTTT. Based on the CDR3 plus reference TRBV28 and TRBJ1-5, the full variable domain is DVKVTQSSRYLVKRTGEKVFLECVQDMDHENMFWYRQDPGLGLRLIYFSYDVKMKEKGDIPEGYSVSREKKERFSLILESASTNQTSMYLCASSSLEGAGNQPQHFGDGTRLSIL.

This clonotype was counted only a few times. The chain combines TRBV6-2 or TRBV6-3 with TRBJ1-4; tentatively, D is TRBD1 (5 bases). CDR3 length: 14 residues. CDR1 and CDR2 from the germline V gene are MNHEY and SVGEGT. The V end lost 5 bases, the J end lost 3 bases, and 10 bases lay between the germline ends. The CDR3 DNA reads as TGTGCCAGCAGTAACCGACAGTCTAATGAAAAACTGTTTTTT. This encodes CASSNRQSNEKLFF.

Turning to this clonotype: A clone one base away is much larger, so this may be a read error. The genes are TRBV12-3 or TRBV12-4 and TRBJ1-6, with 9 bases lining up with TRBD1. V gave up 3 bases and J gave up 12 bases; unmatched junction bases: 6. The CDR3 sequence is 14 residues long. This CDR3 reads CASSLDRGGLPLHF. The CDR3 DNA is TGTGCCAGCAGTTTGGACAGGGGAGGCTTACCCCTCCACTTT.

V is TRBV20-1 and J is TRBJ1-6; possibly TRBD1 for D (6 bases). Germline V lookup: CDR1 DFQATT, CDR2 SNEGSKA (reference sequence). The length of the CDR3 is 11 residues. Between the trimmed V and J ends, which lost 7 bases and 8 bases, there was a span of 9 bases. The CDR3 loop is CSGRGHSPLHF. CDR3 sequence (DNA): TGCAGTGGTCGGGGGCATTCACCCCTCCACTTT.

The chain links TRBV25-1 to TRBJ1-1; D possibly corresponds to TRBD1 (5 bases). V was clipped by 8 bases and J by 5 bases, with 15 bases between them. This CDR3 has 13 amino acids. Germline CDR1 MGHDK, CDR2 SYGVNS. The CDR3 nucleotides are TGTGCCAGCGTGGGGGTGGGAGTTACTGAAGCTTTCTTT. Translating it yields CASVGVGVTEAFF.

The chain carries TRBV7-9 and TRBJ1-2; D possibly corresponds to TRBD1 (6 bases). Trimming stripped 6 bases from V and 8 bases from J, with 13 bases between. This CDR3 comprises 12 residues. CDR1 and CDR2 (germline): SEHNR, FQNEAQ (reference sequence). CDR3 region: CASSLSGEGYTF. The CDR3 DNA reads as TGTGCCAGCAGTCTATCAGGGGAAGGCTACACCTTC.

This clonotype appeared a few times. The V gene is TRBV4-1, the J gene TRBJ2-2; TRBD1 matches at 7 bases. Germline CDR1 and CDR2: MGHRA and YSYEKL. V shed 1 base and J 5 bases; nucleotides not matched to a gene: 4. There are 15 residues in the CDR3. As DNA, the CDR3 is TGCGCCAGCAGCCAAGTGGGACAGTCGACCGGGGAGCTGTTTTTT. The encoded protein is CASSQVGQSTGELFF.

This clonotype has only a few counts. As DNA, the CDR3 is TGTGCCAGCAGCTCCCCGGCTGGGATCTCCTACGAGCAGTACGTC. Translated, it gives CASSSPAGISYEQYV. The chain is built from TRBV5-5 and TRBJ2-7; no firm D call. The CDR3 spans 15 residues. The germline V and J ends were trimmed by 3 bases and 0 bases, with 13 bases remaining between them. Germline-derived CDR1 and CDR2 are SGHKS and YYEKEE (reference sequence).

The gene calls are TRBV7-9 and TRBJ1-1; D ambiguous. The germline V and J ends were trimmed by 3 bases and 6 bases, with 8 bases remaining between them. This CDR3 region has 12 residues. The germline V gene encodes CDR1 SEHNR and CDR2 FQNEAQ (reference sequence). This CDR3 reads CASSFSYPEAFF. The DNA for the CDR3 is TGTGCCAGCAGCTTCTCGTACCCTGAAGCTTTCTTT.

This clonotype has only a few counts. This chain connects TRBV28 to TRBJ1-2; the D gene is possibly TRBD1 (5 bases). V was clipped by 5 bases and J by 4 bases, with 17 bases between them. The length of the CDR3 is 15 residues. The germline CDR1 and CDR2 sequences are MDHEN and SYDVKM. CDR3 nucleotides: TGTGCCAGCAGTCCTTTCCAGGGCGCCCGCTATGGCTACACCTTC. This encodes CASSPFQGARYGYTF.

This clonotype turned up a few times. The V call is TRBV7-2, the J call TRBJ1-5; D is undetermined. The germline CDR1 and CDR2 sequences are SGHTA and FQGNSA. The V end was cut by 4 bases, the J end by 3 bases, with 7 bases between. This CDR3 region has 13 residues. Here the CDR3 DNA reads TGTGCCAGCAGCTCACGGACCAATCAGCCCCAGCATTTT. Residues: CASSSRTNQPQHF. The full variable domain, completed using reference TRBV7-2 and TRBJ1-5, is GAGVSQSPSNKVTEKGKDVELRCDPISGHTALYWYRQSLGQGLEFLIYFQGNSAPDKSGLPSDRFSAERTGGSVSTLTIQRTQQEDSAVYLCASSSRTNQPQHFGDGTRLSIL.

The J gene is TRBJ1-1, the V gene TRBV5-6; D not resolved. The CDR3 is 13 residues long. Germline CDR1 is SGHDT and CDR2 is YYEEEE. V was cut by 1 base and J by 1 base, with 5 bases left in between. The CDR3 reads CASSLWPNTEAFF. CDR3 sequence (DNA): TGTGCCAGCAGCTTGTGGCCGAACACTGAAGCTTTCTTT. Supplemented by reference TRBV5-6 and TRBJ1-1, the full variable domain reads DAGVTQSPTHLIKTRGQQVTLRCSPKSGHDTVSWYQQALGQGPQFIFQYYEEEERQRGNFPDRFSGHQFPNYSSELNVNALLLGDSALYLCASSLWPNTEAFFGQGTRLTVV.

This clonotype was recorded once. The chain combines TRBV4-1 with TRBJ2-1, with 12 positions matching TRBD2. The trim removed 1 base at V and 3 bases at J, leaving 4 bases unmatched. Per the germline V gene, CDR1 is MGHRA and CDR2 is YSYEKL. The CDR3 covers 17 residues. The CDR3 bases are TGCGCCAGCAGCCAAGGGCGGACTAGCGGGGACTACAATGAGCAGTTCTTC. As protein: CASSQGRTSGDYNEQFF.

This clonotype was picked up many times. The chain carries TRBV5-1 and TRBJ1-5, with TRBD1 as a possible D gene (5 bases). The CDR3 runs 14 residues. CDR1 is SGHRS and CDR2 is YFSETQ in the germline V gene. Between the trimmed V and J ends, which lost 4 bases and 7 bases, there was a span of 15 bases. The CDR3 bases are TGCGCCAGCAGCAAAGACAGAGGGGAACAGCCCCAGCATTTT. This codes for CASSKDRGEQPQHF.

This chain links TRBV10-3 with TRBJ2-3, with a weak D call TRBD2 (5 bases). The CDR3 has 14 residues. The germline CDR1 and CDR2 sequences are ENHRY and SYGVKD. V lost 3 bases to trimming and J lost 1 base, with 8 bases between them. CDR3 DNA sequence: TGTGCCATCAGTGAACTAGTGGGCACAGATACGCAGTATTTT. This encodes CAISELVGTDTQYF.

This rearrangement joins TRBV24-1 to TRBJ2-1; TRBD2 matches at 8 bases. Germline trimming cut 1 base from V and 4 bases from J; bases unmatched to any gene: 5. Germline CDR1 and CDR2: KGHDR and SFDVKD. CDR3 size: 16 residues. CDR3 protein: CATSDFGSSGYNEQFF. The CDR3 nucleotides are TGTGCCACCAGTGATTTTGGTTCTAGCGGGTACAATGAGCAGTTCTTC.

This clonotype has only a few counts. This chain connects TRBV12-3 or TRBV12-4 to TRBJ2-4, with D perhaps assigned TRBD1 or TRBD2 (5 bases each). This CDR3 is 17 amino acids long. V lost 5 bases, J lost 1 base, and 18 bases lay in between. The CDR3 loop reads CASSPIGAPLAKNIQYF. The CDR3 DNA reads TGTGCCAGCAGTCCAATCGGGGCCCCCTTGGCCAAAAACATTCAGTACTTC.

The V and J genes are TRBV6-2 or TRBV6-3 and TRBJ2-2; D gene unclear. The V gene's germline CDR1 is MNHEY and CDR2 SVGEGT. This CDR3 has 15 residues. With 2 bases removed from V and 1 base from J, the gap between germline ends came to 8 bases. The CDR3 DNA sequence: TGTGCCAGCAGTTACATTCCGGTGAACACCGGGGAGCTGTTTTTT. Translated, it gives CASSYIPVNTGELFF.

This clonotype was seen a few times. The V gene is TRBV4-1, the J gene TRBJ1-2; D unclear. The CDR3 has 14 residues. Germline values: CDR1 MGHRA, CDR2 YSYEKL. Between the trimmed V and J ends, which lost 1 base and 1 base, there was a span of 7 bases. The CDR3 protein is CASSQGHLNYGYTF. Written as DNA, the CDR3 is TGCGCCAGCAGCCAAGGACACCTTAACTATGGCTACACCTTC.

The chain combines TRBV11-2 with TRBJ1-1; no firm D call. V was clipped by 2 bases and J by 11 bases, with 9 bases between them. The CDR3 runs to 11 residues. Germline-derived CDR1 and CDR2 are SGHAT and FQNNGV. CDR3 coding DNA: TGTGCCAGCAGCTTACAGGTTTTCGCTTTCTTT. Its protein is CASSLQVFAFF. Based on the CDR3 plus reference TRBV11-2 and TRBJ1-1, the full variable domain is EAGVAQSPRYKIIEKRQSVAFWCNPISGHATLYWYQQILGQGPKLLIQFQNNGVVDDSQLPKDRFSAERLKGVDSTLKIQPAKLEDSAVYLCASSLQVFAFFGQGTRLTVV.

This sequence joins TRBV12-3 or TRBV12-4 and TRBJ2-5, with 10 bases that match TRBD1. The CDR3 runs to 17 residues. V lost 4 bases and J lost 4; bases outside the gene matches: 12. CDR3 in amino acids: CASSSAPGTGVLETQYF. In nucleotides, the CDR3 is TGTGCCAGCAGTTCCGCTCCCGGGACAGGGGTGTTAGAGACCCAGTACTTC.

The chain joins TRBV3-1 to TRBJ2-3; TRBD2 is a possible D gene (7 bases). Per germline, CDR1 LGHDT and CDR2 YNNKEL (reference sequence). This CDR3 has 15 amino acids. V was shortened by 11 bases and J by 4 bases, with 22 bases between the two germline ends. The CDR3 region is CAARGIGGPSDTQYF. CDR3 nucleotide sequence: TGTGCCGCCAGGGGTATCGGGGGGCCATCAGATACGCAGTATTTT.

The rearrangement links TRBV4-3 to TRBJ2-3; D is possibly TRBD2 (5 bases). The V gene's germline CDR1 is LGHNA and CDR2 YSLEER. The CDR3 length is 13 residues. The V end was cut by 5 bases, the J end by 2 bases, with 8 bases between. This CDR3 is CASSSRATDTQYF. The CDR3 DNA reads TGCGCCAGCAGCTCGCGGGCCACAGATACGCAGTATTTT.

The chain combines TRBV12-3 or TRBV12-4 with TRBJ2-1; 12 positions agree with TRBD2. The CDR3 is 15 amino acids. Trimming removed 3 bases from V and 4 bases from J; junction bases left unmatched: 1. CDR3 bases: TGTGCCAGCAGTTTTCTAGCGGGGGGGTACAATGAGCAGTTCTTC. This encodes CASSFLAGGYNEQFF.

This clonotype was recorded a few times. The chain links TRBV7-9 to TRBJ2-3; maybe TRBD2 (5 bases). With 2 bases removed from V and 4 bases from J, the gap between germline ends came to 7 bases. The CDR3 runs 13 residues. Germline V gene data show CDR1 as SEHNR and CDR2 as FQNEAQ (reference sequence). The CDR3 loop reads CASSLMEADTQYF. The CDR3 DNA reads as TGTGCCAGCAGCTTAATGGAGGCAGATACGCAGTATTTT.

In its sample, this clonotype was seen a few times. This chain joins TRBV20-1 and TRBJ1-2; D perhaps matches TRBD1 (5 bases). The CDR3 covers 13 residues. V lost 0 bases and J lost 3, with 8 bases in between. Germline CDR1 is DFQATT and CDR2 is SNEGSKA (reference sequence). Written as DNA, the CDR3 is TGCAGTGCTAGAGAGGACAACGACTATGGCTACACCTTC. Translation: CSAREDNDYGYTF.

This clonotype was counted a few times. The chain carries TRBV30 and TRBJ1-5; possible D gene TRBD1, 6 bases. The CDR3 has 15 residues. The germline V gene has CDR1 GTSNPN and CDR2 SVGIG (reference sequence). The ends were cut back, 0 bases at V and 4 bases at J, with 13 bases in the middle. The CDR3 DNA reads TGTGCCTGGAGTGTACGGGCAGGGGAGAATCAGCCCCAGCATTTT. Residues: CAWSVRAGENQPQHF.